A single sample gave rise to the 20 T cell receptor beta chains below, sequenced in a study of control samples from healthy donors and cancer patients (dated by TCRdb to 2018 to 2020). Libraries were built with the immunoSEQ multiplex PCR assay. TCRdb provides this immuneACCESS table in a form limited to in-frame rearrangements. Some clones are lacking; in checked studies, under half of them reflect an unresolved V gene, and why the rest are absent is not known. This sample gives 60,000 to 70,000 clones in total; roughly 85% of them show up just once. The top ten clones comprise 4.5% to 7% of the sample. Sequenced input: blood. The receptors stem from a man aged 35-49 years in good health.

Only one count was recorded for this clone. The rearrangement links TRBV11-3 to TRBJ1-2; 7 bases agree with TRBD1. Germline V lookup: CDR1 SGHNT, CDR2 YENEEA. The CDR3 is 15 residues long. J was trimmed by 6 bases and V by 5 bases; bases with no gene match: 12. The CDR3 coding sequence is TGTGCCAGCAGCCCACGGGTCGAAGGGGGCCATGGCTACACCTTC. Its protein product is CASSPRVEGGHGYTF.

The chain joins TRBV7-2 to TRBJ2-7, with TRBD2 identical over 10 bases. The CDR3 runs to 15 residues. Germline V gene lookup returns CDR1 SGHTA and CDR2 FQGNSA. J lost 4 bases, V lost 5 bases, and 8 bases had no gene match. The CDR3: CASSPLGSGGYEQYF. The DNA of the CDR3 is TGTGCCAGCAGCCCTCTGGGTAGCGGGGGGTACGAGCAGTACTTC.

This rearrangement joins TRBV19 to TRBJ2-7, with 8 positions matching TRBD1. This CDR3 contains 13 residues. The V segment lost 4 bases and the J segment 3 bases; nucleotides outside the gene matches: 2. The germline gives CDR1 LNHDA, CDR2 SQIVND (reference sequence). DNA of the CDR3: TGTGCCAGTAGTAACAGGGGGTTCTACGAGCAGTACTTC. As protein: CASSNRGFYEQYF.

The chain employs TRBV7-2 and TRBJ1-3; TRBD1 matches at 9 bases. Germline-derived CDR1 and CDR2 are SGHTA and FQGNSA. V trimming: 4 bases; J trimming: 2 bases; junction bases outside the gene matches: 0. The CDR3 runs 14 residues. The CDR3 nucleotides are TGTGCCAGCAGCTGGGACAGGGCTGGAAACACCATATATTTT. Its translation is CASSWDRAGNTIYF.

This clone was recorded once. The rearrangement joins TRBV4-3 to TRBJ2-4; D assignment may be TRBD1 or TRBD2 (5 bases each). Germline V CDR1 and CDR2: LGHNA, YSLEER. This CDR3 contains 18 residues. Trimming left V 1 base short and J 0 bases short, with 16 bases between. In DNA, the CDR3 is TGCGCCAGCAGCCAAGGGGGAATGGGACGACTAGCCAAAAACATTCAGTACTTC. It is translated as CASSQGGMGRLAKNIQYF.

J is TRBJ2-7 and V is TRBV29-1; D perhaps matches TRBD2 (5 bases). From germline, CDR1 is SQVTM and CDR2 ANQGSEA. CDR3 length: 14 amino acids. The V and J ends lost 0 bases and 5 bases respectively, with 14 bases between them. The CDR3 protein is CSVEDRPGLNEQYF. DNA of the CDR3: TGCAGCGTTGAAGATCGGCCGGGGTTAAACGAGCAGTACTTC.

The sample holds one count of this clone. V usage is TRBV19 and J usage is TRBJ2-7, with D possibly being TRBD2 (6 bases). The CDR3 covers 15 residues. CDR1 is LNHDA and CDR2 is SQIVND in the germline V gene (reference sequence). Trimming cost V 10 bases and J 1 base, with 20 bases left between them. CDR3 residues: CATGSPGLPSYEQYF. In DNA form, the CDR3 reads TGTGCCACTGGTTCACCGGGACTTCCGTCCTACGAGCAGTACTTC.

The rearrangement joins TRBV6-5 to TRBJ1-5; 10 bases agree with TRBD1. CDR1 and CDR2 from the germline V gene are MNHEY and SVGAGI. Trimming cost V 11 bases and J 0 bases; bases outside gene matches: 7. CDR3 length equals 15 residues. As DNA, the CDR3 is TGTGCCGGGGGGACAGGGGCCCTTAGCAATCAGCCCCAGCATTTT. This codes for CAGGTGALSNQPQHF.

This clone was picked up one time. CDR3 residues: CASSLAWDLNQPQHF. In nucleotides, the CDR3 is TGCGCCAGCAGTCTAGCATGGGATCTCAATCAGCCCCAGCATTTT. V and J are TRBV23-1 and TRBJ1-5; D unclear. TRBV23-1 is designated an ORF whose function remains uncertain. The length of the CDR3 is 15 residues. The germline V and J ends were trimmed by 4 bases and 3 bases, with 13 bases remaining between them.

This clone was counted once. V and J are TRBV3-1 (or the pseudogene TRBV3-2) and TRBJ1-1, with D unresolved. The CDR3 has 12 residues. The germline V and J ends were trimmed by 4 bases and 3 bases, with 6 bases remaining between them. From germline, CDR1 is LGHDT and CDR2 YNNKEL (reference sequence). The CDR3 sequence: CASSPSHTEAFF. The CDR3 nucleotides read TGTGCCAGCAGCCCCAGTCACACTGAAGCTTTCTTT.

The chain employs TRBV6-5 and TRBJ2-7; tentatively, D is TRBD2 (6 bases). V was shortened by 0 bases and J by 4 bases, with 16 bases between the two germline ends. This CDR3 comprises 16 residues. Germline V gives CDR1 MNHEY, CDR2 SVGAGI. The CDR3 sequence: CASSYSIMAGLYEQYF. The CDR3 nucleotides are TGTGCCAGCAGTTACTCGATAATGGCGGGGCTATACGAGCAGTACTTC.

The chain combines TRBV6-2 or TRBV6-3 with TRBJ2-3; the match to TRBD1 covers 7 bases. V lost 6 bases, J lost 5 bases, and 14 bases stayed unmatched. The length of the CDR3 is 16 residues. Germline V gene lookup returns CDR1 MNHEY and CDR2 SVGEGT. CDR3 amino acids: CASSLAGTEFGDTQYF. The DNA for the CDR3 is TGTGCCAGCAGCCTCGCCGGGACAGAGTTTGGAGATACGCAGTATTTT.

The CDR3 is CASSFDSINPYEQYF. DNA of the CDR3: TGTGCCAGCAGCTTTGACAGCATCAACCCCTACGAGCAGTACTTC. This rearrangement joins TRBV7-2 to TRBJ2-7; D is possibly TRBD1 (5 bases). CDR3 length equals 15 residues. Trimming pared 3 bases from V and 2 bases from J, leaving 14 bases between. The V gene's germline CDR1 is SGHTA and CDR2 FQGNSA.

For this clone: This CDR3 is also generated by other DNA sequences in the sample. This chain connects TRBV30 to TRBJ2-2; 7 nucleotides line up with TRBD2. V lost 3 bases, J lost 5 bases, and 0 bases stayed unmatched. CDR1 and CDR2 from the germline V gene are GTSNPN and SVGIG (reference sequence). The CDR3 has 12 residues. The CDR3 sequence is CAWSGGTGELFF. DNA of the CDR3: TGTGCCTGGAGCGGGGGGACCGGGGAGCTGTTTTTT.

The rearrangement joins TRBV9 to TRBJ1-1, with D possibly matching TRBD1 (5 bases). CDR3 length: 14 amino acids. The V gene's germline CDR1 is SGDLS and CDR2 YYNGEE. Trimming cost V 5 bases and J 0 bases, with 11 bases left between them. CDR3 residues: CASSDPTVNTEAFF. The CDR3 DNA reads as TGTGCCAGCAGTGACCCGACAGTGAACACTGAAGCTTTCTTT.

The J gene is TRBJ1-1, the V gene TRBV20-1; D unresolved. This CDR3 has 10 residues. V was pared by 0 bases and J by 11 bases, with 7 bases between. Looked up from germline, CDR1 is DFQATT and CDR2 is SNEGSKA (reference sequence). The CDR3 sequence: CSAREGWAFF. CDR3 DNA: TGCAGTGCTAGAGAAGGGTGGGCTTTCTTT.

This clone was seen more than once but under ten times. The rearrangement uses TRBV4-3 and TRBJ1-6; D is uncertain. V lost 4 bases to trimming and J lost 3 bases, with 7 bases between them. This CDR3 comprises 14 residues. Germline V gives CDR1 LGHNA, CDR2 YSLEER. CDR3 region: CASSRAGYNSPLHF. Here the CDR3 DNA reads TGCGCCAGCAGCCGGGCGGGCTATAATTCACCCCTCCACTTT.

The rearrangement uses TRBV7-9 and TRBJ2-7, with 7 positions matching TRBD1. The CDR3 spans 13 residues. CDR1 is SEHNR, CDR2 FQNEAQ, per germline (reference sequence). V shed 0 bases and J 8 bases; nucleotides not matched to a gene: 4. DNA for the CDR3: TGTGCCAGCAGCTTAGCCGGGACAGAGAAGCAGTACTTC. It translates to CASSLAGTEKQYF.

This chain links TRBV6-2 or TRBV6-3 with TRBJ2-3, with D perhaps TRBD1 (5 bases). This CDR3 comprises 14 residues. In germline, CDR1 is MNHEY, CDR2 SVGEGT. V was pared by 7 bases and J by 4 bases, with 15 bases between. CDR3 sequence reads: CASNPWGSPDTQYF. CDR3 in DNA: TGTGCCAGCAACCCTTGGGGCTCGCCAGATACGCAGTATTTT.

The chain couples TRBV7-3 to TRBJ1-1, with D unclear. In germline, CDR1 is SGHTA, CDR2 FQGTGA. This CDR3 is 14 amino acids long. The V end was cut by 1 base, the J end by 5 bases, with 11 bases between. CDR3: CASSLNSLGTEAFF. The DNA for the CDR3 is TGTGCCAGCAGCTTAAACAGTTTAGGGACTGAAGCTTTCTTT.